This TCR beta chain was sequenced for a study of PD-1 blockade in classical Hodgkin lymphoma. Findings and limits, study-wide: CD4+ but not CD8+ TCR diversity rose significantly by C4D1. Complete responders started with a diversity level that resembled newly diagnosed patients at baseline.

Brentuximab vedotin exposure varied, and every patient relapsed after autologous stem cell transplantation. Produced via immunoSEQ multiplex PCR; TCRdb's table is partial and in-frame only. The table includes more than 90,000 clones, about 89% detected once. Turning to this clone: Its antigen is still unknown.

Material: peripheral blood mononuclear cells (PBMCs), obtained before the second cycle of nivolumab. The origin of this receptor is a human donor with classical Hodgkin lymphoma.

The CDR3 here is CASSVEVGEWYEQYF. As DNA, the CDR3 is TGTGCCAGCAGCGTAGAGGTGGGGGAGTGGTACGAGCAGTACTTC. The genes are TRBV9 and TRBJ2-7, with D tentatively TRBD1 or TRBD2 (5 bases each). Per germline, CDR1 SGDLS and CDR2 YYNGEE. This CDR3 comprises 15 residues. With 0 bases removed from V and 4 bases from J, the gap between germline ends came to 14 bases.